One sample yielded the 20 T cell receptor beta chains listed below, sequenced in a study of control samples from healthy donors and cancer patients. Profiling relied on immunoSEQ multiplex PCR, and the TCRdb table lists in-frame clones only, not all of them. Of 150,000 to 200,000 clones in the sample, 96% were seen once. Material: blood. The receptors stem from a woman aged 25 to 39 in good health.

J is TRBJ1-1 and V is TRBV7-2; 9 bases match TRBD1. This CDR3 has 14 amino acids. V shed 1 base, J shed 8 bases, and the junction held 5 bases outside the gene matches. CDR1 SGHTA and CDR2 FQGNSA come from the germline V gene. The CDR3 sequence: CASSLVGTGREAFF. In DNA form, the CDR3 reads TGTGCCAGCAGCTTAGTCGGGACAGGGAGGGAAGCTTTCTTT. Complete variable domain (other parts from reference TRBV7-2 and TRBJ1-1): GAGVSQSPSNKVTEKGKDVELRCDPISGHTALYWYRQSLGQGLEFLIYFQGNSAPDKSGLPSDRFSAERTGGSVSTLTIQRTQQEDSAVYLCASSLVGTGREAFFGQGTRLTVV.

The chain uses TRBV30 and TRBJ1-5, with a tentative D call TRBD1 (6 bases). Germline V gene data show CDR1 as GTSNPN and CDR2 as SVGIG (reference sequence). This CDR3 spans 14 amino acids. V lost 5 bases to trimming and J lost 4 bases, with 15 bases between them. The CDR3 DNA sequence: TGTGCCTGGTCAGAACAGGGACGGAATCAGCCCCAGCATTTT. This sequence encodes CAWSEQGRNQPQHF.

This clone was recorded only once. The CDR3, as DNA: TGTGCCAGCAGCCAAGAAAAGGGGTTGGGAGGCTACACCTTC. It codes for CASSQEKGLGGYTF. The chain is built from TRBV4-2 and TRBJ1-2, with D possibly matching TRBD1 (5 bases). V was clipped by 0 bases and J by 8 bases, with 13 bases between them. Germline V gene data show CDR1 as LGHNA and CDR2 as YNFKEQ. CDR3 length equals 14 residues.

The chain uses TRBV4-2 and TRBJ1-3; 8 bases align to TRBD1. Trimming removed 1 base from V and 5 bases from J; junction bases left unmatched: 7. The CDR3 length is 16 residues. In germline, CDR1 is LGHNA, CDR2 YNFKEQ. The CDR3 sequence: CASSQVTRGQRNTIYF. The CDR3 coding sequence is TGTGCCAGCAGCCAAGTTACCAGGGGGCAAAGAAACACCATATATTTT.

This chain links TRBV5-8 with TRBJ1-5; no firm D call. The CDR3 is made up of 16 amino acids. In germline, CDR1 is SGHTS, CDR2 YDEGEE. The germline V and J ends were trimmed by 1 base and 4 bases, with 15 bases remaining between them. CDR3 DNA: TGTGCCAGCAGCTTGACTCCACAGCCCTCAAATCAGCCCCAGCATTTT. It codes for CASSLTPQPSNQPQHF.

The CDR3 DNA follows: TGTGCCAGCAGCTTAGCAGGCAGTGCCTACGAGCAGTACTTC. Translation gives CASSLAGSAYEQYF. The chain links TRBV11-2 to TRBJ2-7; D call uncertain. V was shortened by 1 base and J by 2 bases, with 9 bases between the two germline ends. Germline lookup yields CDR1 SGHAT and CDR2 FQNNGV. CDR3 length equals 14 residues.

The gene calls are TRBV30 and TRBJ1-6; possible D gene TRBD1, 5 bases. Germline assignment: CDR1 GTSNPN and CDR2 SVGIG (reference sequence). The CDR3 loop spans 14 amino acids. V lost 2 bases, J lost 9 bases, and 14 bases lay in between. CDR3: CAWSSGTSGSPLHF. In DNA, the CDR3 is TGTGCCTGGAGTTCCGGGACCAGCGGTTCACCCCTCCACTTT.

CDR3 nucleotides: TGTGCCAGCAGTTTATACTTCGCCGAGCAGTACTTC. Residues: CASSLYFAEQYF. The genes are TRBV28 and TRBJ2-7; D gene unclear. The ends were cut back, 1 base at V and 6 bases at J, with 7 bases in the middle. Germline assignment: CDR1 MDHEN and CDR2 SYDVKM. The CDR3 sequence is 12 residues long.

The chain has TRBV12-3 or TRBV12-4 and TRBJ1-1, with 11 bases fitting TRBD1. The trim removed 6 bases at V and 5 bases at J, leaving 2 bases unmatched. This CDR3 is built from 13 residues. CDR3 loop: CASRDRGHTEAFF. In DNA, the CDR3 is TGTGCCAGCAGGGACAGGGGGCATACTGAAGCTTTCTTT.

The gene calls are TRBV30 and TRBJ1-1, with TRBD1 matching 7 bases. There are 13 residues in the CDR3. CDR1 and CDR2 from the germline V gene are GTSNPN and SVGIG (reference sequence). Unmatched junction bases numbered 8, after V lost 0 bases and J lost 10 bases. CDR3 loop: CAWSVRRGLGAFF. CDR3 DNA: TGTGCCTGGAGTGTACGAAGGGGGCTAGGAGCTTTCTTT.

The J gene is TRBJ2-2, the V gene TRBV24-1, with D hard to call. The CDR3 runs to 14 residues. Germline CDR1 is KGHDR and CDR2 is SFDVKD. Deletions cut 9 bases from V and 1 base from J, with 11 bases between. CDR3 loop: CATPTPGNTGELFF. The CDR3 DNA reads TGTGCCACCCCGACCCCCGGGAACACCGGGGAGCTGTTTTTT.

The rearrangement links TRBV19 to TRBJ2-2; D call uncertain. The germline V gene encodes CDR1 LNHDA and CDR2 SQIVND (reference sequence). Trimming took 3 bases from V and 6 from J, leaving 14 bases between them. This CDR3 spans 15 amino acids. CDR3 in amino acids: CASSIWSGGPGELFF. The CDR3 DNA is TGTGCCAGTAGTATTTGGAGTGGTGGGCCCGGGGAGCTGTTTTTT.

This clone appeared once. The chain joins TRBV5-1 to TRBJ1-2, with 7 bases that match TRBD1. Trimming at V came to 8 bases and at J to 4 bases, leaving 17 bases not matched to a gene. The CDR3 consists of 16 residues. From germline, CDR1 is SGHRS and CDR2 YFSETQ. The CDR3 here is CASLLGPGQSSYGYTF. CDR3 nucleotide sequence: TGCGCCAGTTTACTGGGACCGGGACAGAGTAGCTATGGCTACACCTTC.

The chain uses TRBV28 and TRBJ1-2, with 10 nucleotides matching TRBD1. With V trimmed by 5 bases and J by 7 bases, 4 bases remained unmatched. This CDR3 is 13 amino acids long. Germline lookup yields CDR1 MDHEN and CDR2 SYDVKM. CDR3 amino acids: CASSPGQGPGYTF. The CDR3 region has the DNA TGTGCCAGCAGTCCGGGACAGGGGCCTGGCTACACCTTC.

The CDR3 sequence is CASSGSGDHTDTQYF. CDR3 nucleotides: TGTGCCAGCAGTGGGTCGGGGGATCACACAGATACGCAGTATTTT. The rearrangement links TRBV25-1 to TRBJ2-3; possibly TRBD2 for D (6 bases). V dropped 4 bases and J dropped 2 bases, with 13 bases sitting between them. This CDR3 comprises 15 residues. Per the germline V gene, CDR1 is MGHDK and CDR2 is SYGVNS. The full variable domain, completed using reference TRBV25-1 and TRBJ2-3, is EADIYQTPRYLVIGTGKKITLECSQTMGHDKMYWYQQDPGMELHLIHYSYGVNSTEKGDLSSESTVSRIRTEHFPLTLESARPSHTSQYLCASSGSGDHTDTQYFGPGTRLTVL.

The J gene is TRBJ2-7, the V gene TRBV18; D gene unclear. Trimming left V 3 bases short and J 1 base short, with 7 bases between. Germline V gene data show CDR1 as KGHSH and CDR2 as LQKENI. The CDR3 consists of 13 residues. CDR3 amino acids: CASSPVESYEQYF. Written as DNA, the CDR3 is TGTGCCAGCTCACCTGTCGAATCCTACGAGCAGTACTTC.

The rearrangement links TRBV15 to TRBJ1-4; tentatively, D is TRBD1 (5 bases). This CDR3 has 14 amino acids. The germline gives CDR1 LNHNV, CDR2 YYDKDF (reference sequence). V lost 0 bases, J lost 7 bases, and 9 bases lay in between. In nucleotides, the CDR3 is TGTGCCACCAGCAGAGAAGGACATACTGAAAAACTGTTTTTT. Amino acids: CATSREGHTEKLFF.

J is TRBJ1-2 and V is TRBV19; D is unresolved. The CDR3 contains 14 residues. Germline loops: CDR1 LNHDA, CDR2 SQIVND (reference sequence). V was pared by 3 bases and J by 7 bases, with 15 bases between. CDR3 DNA sequence: TGTGCCAGTAGTATCATTGGGAATTCGGGTGGCTACACCTTC. This encodes CASSIIGNSGGYTF.

Comments on this clone: A read error may produce the germline difference seen at one junction end. Other DNA sequences in the sample encode the same CDR3. The chain is built from TRBV9 and TRBJ2-7; TRBD1 matches at 7 bases. CDR3 length equals 13 residues. CDR1 and CDR2 (germline): SGDLS, YYNGEE. The CDR3 protein is CASSLGQLNEQYF. For the CDR3, the DNA is TGTGCCAGCAGCCTGGGACAGTTGAACGAACAGTACTTC.

The chain links TRBV30 to TRBJ2-1; D possibly uses TRBD1 or TRBD2 (5 bases each). The CDR3 totals 14 residues. V lost 4 bases and J lost 8, with 18 bases in between. Germline loops: CDR1 GTSNPN, CDR2 SVGIG (reference sequence). CDR3 protein: CAWTRGTSRDEQFF. DNA of the CDR3: TGTGCCTGGACCCGAGGGACCTCTCGGGATGAGCAGTTCTTC.